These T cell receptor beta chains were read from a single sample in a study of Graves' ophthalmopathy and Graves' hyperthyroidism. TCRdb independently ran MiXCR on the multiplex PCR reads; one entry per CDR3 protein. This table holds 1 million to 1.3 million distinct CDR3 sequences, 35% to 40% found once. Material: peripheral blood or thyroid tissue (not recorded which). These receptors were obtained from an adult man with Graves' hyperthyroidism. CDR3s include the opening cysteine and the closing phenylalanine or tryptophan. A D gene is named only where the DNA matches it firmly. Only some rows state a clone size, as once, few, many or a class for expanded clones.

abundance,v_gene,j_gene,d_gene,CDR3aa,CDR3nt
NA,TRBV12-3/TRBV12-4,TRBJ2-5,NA,CASSDRLGNQPQYF,TGTGCCAGCAGTGACAGACTGGGCAATCAGCCCCAGTACTTC
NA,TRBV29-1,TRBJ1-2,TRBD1,CSVEGVGTGGRYGYTF,TGCAGCGTTGAAGGTGTAGGGACAGGGGGCCGGTATGGCTACACCTTC
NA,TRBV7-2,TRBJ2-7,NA,CASSETESYEQYF,TGTGCCAGCAGCGAAACAGAGTCCTACGAGCAGTACTTC
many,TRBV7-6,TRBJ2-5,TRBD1,CASSATGEAEYF,TGTGCCAGCAGCGCGACAGGGGAGGCGGAGTACTTC
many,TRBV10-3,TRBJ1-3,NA,CAIRDKGIAGNTIYF,TGTGCCATCAGAGACAAGGGCATCGCTGGAAACACCATATATTTT
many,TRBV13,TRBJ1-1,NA,CASTKITEAFF,TGTGCCAGCACAAAGATCACTGAAGCTTTCTTT
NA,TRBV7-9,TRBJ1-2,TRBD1,CASSFGTGDSYGYTF,TGTGCCAGCAGCTTTGGGACAGGGGATTCCTATGGCTACACCTTC
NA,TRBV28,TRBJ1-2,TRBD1,CASSSPQGQGYGYTF,TGTGCCAGCAGTTCACCACAGGGGCAGGGGTATGGCTACACCTTC
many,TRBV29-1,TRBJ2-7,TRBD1,CSVRTGLSSYEQYF,TGCAGCGTCCGGACAGGCCTGAGCTCCTACGAGCAGTACTTC
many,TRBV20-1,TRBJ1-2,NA,CSARPPSGEGYTF,TGCAGTGCTAGACCCCCCTCAGGGGAGGGCTACACCTTC
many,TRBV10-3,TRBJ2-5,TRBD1,CASAGTGQETQYF,TGTGCCAGTGCAGGGACAGGACAAGAGACCCAGTACTTC
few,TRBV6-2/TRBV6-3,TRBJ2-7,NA,CASTQQGLREQYF,TGTGCCAGCACTCAACAGGGTCTTCGGGAGCAGTACTTC
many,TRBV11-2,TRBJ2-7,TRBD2,CASSLELAGTTEQYF,TGTGCCAGCAGCTTGGAGCTAGCGGGTACTACGGAGCAGTACTTC
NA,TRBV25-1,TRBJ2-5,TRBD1,CASMFQGQLQETQYF,TGTGCCAGCATGTTTCAGGGACAGTTACAAGAGACCCAGTACTTC
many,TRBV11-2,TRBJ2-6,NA,CASSVGRLAGRIGANVLTF,TGTGCCAGCAGCGTTGGCCGCCTGGCGGGGCGCATTGGGGCCAACGTCCTGACTTTC
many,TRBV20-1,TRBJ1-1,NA,CSARGHSMNTEAFF,TGCAGTGCTAGGGGACATTCCATGAACACTGAAGCTTTCTTT
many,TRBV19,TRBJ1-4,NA,CASSRGPEEKLFF,TGTGCCAGTAGTAGGGGGCCAGAAGAAAAACTGTTTTTT
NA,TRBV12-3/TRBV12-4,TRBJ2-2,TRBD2,CASTKQVAGNTGELFF,TGTGCCAGCACCAAGCAAGTAGCGGGGAACACCGGGGAGCTGTTTTTT
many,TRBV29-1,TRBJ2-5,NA,CSSGGGTQETQYF,TGCAGCTCAGGAGGGGGTACCCAAGAGACCCAGTACTTC
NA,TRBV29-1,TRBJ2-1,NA,CSVVKAFIGSEQFF,TGCAGCGTTGTAAAAGCTTTCATCGGGAGTGAGCAGTTCTTC
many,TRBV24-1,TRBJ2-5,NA,CATSDHSDSELGETQYF,TGTGCCACCAGTGATCACTCCGATTCAGAACTTGGGGAGACCCAGTACTTC
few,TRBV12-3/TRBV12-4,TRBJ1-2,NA,CASTPGHLDYGYTF,TGTGCCAGCACCCCGGGACACCTCGACTATGGCTACACCTTC